Listed below are T cell receptor beta chains from one sample, sequenced in a study of HIV-infected patients and healthy controls. TCRdb ran MiXCR on the 5' RACE reads and lists one entry per CDR3 protein. The sample holds approximately 22,000 distinct CDR3 sequences, under 9.5% seen once. The source material was blood. The receptor source for this set is an adult in good health. The CDR3 runs from the conserved cysteine through the conserved F or W.

TRBV21-1	TRBJ2-4	CASRMVEARNIQYF
TRBV5-1	TRBJ2-5	CASSLIGSETQYF
TRBV7-2	TRBJ2-7	CASSLPGRPGQGTYEQYF
TRBV18	TRBJ1-2	CASSPNGRDGYTF
TRBV6-6	TRBJ1-1	CASTPSVGRDEAFF
TRBV4-3	TRBJ2-6	CASSPVGPPSGANVLTF
TRBV29-1	TRBJ2-7	CSVAPGQGWEQYF
TRBV10-3	TRBJ2-1	CAISESCAGCNSYNEQFF
TRBV25-1	TRBJ1-2	CASSEFGEANYGYTF
TRBV15	TRBJ1-1	CATSRDGANTEAFF
TRBV24-1	TRBJ2-5	CATSVGALAGPQETQYF
TRBV6-1	TRBJ2-2	CASRVATVTGELFF
TRBV12-3/TRBV12-4	TRBJ1-5	CASSLNSIQGNFDQPQHF
TRBV20-1	TRBJ2-5	CSVIGRGRQETQYF
TRBV27	TRBJ2-2	CASSLGLAGDYLAGELFF
TRBV5-1	TRBJ2-6	CASSAGDGDSGANVLTF
TRBV6-1	TRBJ1-5	CASSEVGTGSNQPQHF
TRBV10-3	TRBJ1-4	CAISKTGIDVKLFF
TRBV7-2	TRBJ2-3	CASSLGPSGGANTQYF
TRBV5-1	TRBJ1-1	CASSTTTGSKYAEAFF
TRBV7-9	TRBJ2-2	CASSLTTGELFF
TRBV7-8	TRBJ2-5	CASSLATVAGGETQYF
TRBV6-5	TRBJ2-7	CASSRDRDSYEQYF
TRBV3-1	TRBJ1-2	CASRDRGEGNYGYTF
TRBV5-1	TRBJ2-3	CASSFAGGTDTQYF
TRBV27	TRBJ1-1	CASSLSGFLNTEAFF
TRBV12-3/TRBV12-4	TRBJ1-1	CASSFFQGSTEAFF
TRBV28	TRBJ2-7	CASSPRKIYEQYF
TRBV19	TRBJ1-5	CASMIRDRDYSNQPQHF
TRBV6-6	TRBJ2-7	CASSFPTSGGKSSYEQYF
TRBV5-1	TRBJ1-2	CASKEEDNYGYTF
TRBV12-3/TRBV12-4	TRBJ1-1	CASSVGGGTEAFF
TRBV7-2	TRBJ2-1	CASSPGQPGNEQFF
TRBV6-6	TRBJ2-7	CASSYGDGVRYEQYF
TRBV6-2/TRBV6-3	TRBJ2-3	CASRGLAELRADTQYF
TRBV19	TRBJ1-1	CASMDPSRNTEAFF
TRBV9	TRBJ2-2	CASSVSPNTGELFF
TRBV6-5	TRBJ1-5	CASSYTRAAAQPQHF
TRBV7-9	TRBJ1-4	CASSWDRVKEKLFF
TRBV10-2	TRBJ1-3	CASTTGTGSRVIGNTIYF
TRBV6-1	TRBJ2-7	CASSEEETGGYEQYF
TRBV10-2	TRBJ1-4	CASSEGQRRLFF
TRBV20-1	TRBJ2-3	CSARDWGGVPDTQYF
TRBV3-1	TRBJ2-1	CASSQDPVQGTANEQFF
TRBV9	TRBJ2-7	CASSVAGTGVYEQYF
TRBV6-2/TRBV6-3	TRBJ2-1	CASSFESGGSPYNEQFF
TRBV25-1	TRBJ2-7	CASSTSGGPSPRWEQYF
TRBV7-2	TRBJ1-1	CASSLTGQGATEAFF
TRBV7-3	TRBJ1-5	CASRPRGDSSNQPQHF
TRBV28	TRBJ1-1	CATQIQGGTEAFF
TRBV6-5	TRBJ2-3	CASSYAGTDTQYF
TRBV12-3/TRBV12-4	TRBJ1-5	CASSLALGQSNQPQHF
TRBV7-2	TRBJ2-1	CASKGSSYNEQFF
TRBV27	TRBJ1-5	CASSPVGGNQPQHF
TRBV30	TRBJ2-2	CAWSVLSGDTGELFF